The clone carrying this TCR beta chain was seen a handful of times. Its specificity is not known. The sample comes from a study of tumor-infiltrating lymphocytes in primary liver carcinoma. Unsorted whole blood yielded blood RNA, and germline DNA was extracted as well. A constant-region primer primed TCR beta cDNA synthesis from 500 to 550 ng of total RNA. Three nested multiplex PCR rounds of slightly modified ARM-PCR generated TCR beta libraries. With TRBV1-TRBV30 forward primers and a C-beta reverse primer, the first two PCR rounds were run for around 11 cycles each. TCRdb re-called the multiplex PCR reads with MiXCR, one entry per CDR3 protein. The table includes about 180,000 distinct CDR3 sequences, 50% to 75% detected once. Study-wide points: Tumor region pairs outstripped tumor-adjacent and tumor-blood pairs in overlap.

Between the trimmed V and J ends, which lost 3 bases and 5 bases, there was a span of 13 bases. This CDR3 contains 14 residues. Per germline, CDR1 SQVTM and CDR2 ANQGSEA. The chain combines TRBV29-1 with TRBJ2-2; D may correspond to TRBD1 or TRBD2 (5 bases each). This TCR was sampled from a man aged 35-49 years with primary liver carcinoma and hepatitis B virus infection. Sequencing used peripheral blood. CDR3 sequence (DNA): TGCAGCGTTGACTGGGGGAAAAGGACCGGGGAGCTGTTTTTT. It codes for CSVDWGKRTGELFF.